What follows describes a single T cell receptor beta chain. This specimen belongs to a study of control samples from healthy donors and cancer patients. The CDR3 sequence is 12 residues long. Using immunoSEQ multiplex PCR, the repertoire was profiled, and TCRdb retains in-frame clones only, with some absent. Of around 85,000 clones in the sample, 90% to 95% were seen once. Sequenced input: blood. The V gene is TRBV21-1, the J gene TRBJ1-5. TRBV21-1 is a known pseudogene. This sequence originates from a woman aged 18-29 years in good health. The CDR3, as DNA: TGTGCCAGCATCGTCCGAGATCAGCCCCAGCATTTT. It yields the protein CASIVRDQPQHF.